Listed here are 30 T cell receptor beta chains from one sample, sequenced in a study of T cell responses to AZD1222 COVID-19 vaccine. TCRdb's copy holds only in-frame clones and misses some; the assay was immunoSEQ multiplex PCR. The table includes about 150,000 clones, 89% detected once. Sequences were derived from peripheral blood, sampled on day 0 of AZD1222 vaccination. These receptors all stem from an adult in good health.

The V and J genes are TRBV5-1 and TRBJ1-6, with 10 bases that match TRBD1. Trimming cost V 5 bases and J 9 bases; bases outside gene matches: 5. This CDR3 has 14 amino acids. Germline V gives CDR1 SGHRS, CDR2 YFSETQ. CDR3 sequence reads: CASRPGQGSSPLHF. The DNA of the CDR3 is TGCGCCAGCAGGCCGGGACAGGGGAGTTCACCCCTCCACTTT.

As regards this clone: The sample contains more than one DNA sequence encoding this CDR3. The rearrangement joins TRBV5-6 to TRBJ2-5; TRBD2 is a possible D gene (6 bases). The V gene's germline CDR1 is SGHDT and CDR2 YYEEEE. This CDR3 region has 14 residues. V lost 4 bases to trimming and J lost 7 bases, with 17 bases between them. The chain's CDR3 is CASSPTGGGGTQYF. As DNA, the CDR3 is TGTGCCAGCAGCCCGACCGGGGGTGGGGGGACCCAGTACTTC.

This chain joins TRBV7-3 and TRBJ2-2, with TRBD2 matching 11 bases. Per the germline V gene, CDR1 is SGHTA and CDR2 is FQGTGA. Trimming removed 5 bases from V and 7 bases from J; junction bases left unmatched: 6. CDR3 length: 15 residues. CDR3 in DNA: TGTGCCAGCAGCAAGACTAGCGGGACAATCGGGGAGCTGTTTTTT. The encoded protein is CASSKTSGTIGELFF.

V is TRBV6-6 and J is TRBJ1-2; D not certain. CDR3 size: 15 residues. Germline V gene lookup returns CDR1 MNHNY and CDR2 SVGAGI (reference sequence). V shed 2 bases and J shed 2 bases, with 12 bases lying between them. CDR3 loop: CASSYDSAANYGYTF. The DNA for the CDR3 is TGTGCCAGCAGTTACGACTCCGCAGCGAACTATGGCTACACCTTC.

The chain couples TRBV6-4 to TRBJ2-3, with TRBD2 as a possible D gene (6 bases). The CDR3 totals 14 residues. Germline CDR1 reads MRHNA; CDR2 reads SNTAGT. Between the trimmed V and J ends, which lost 6 bases and 0 bases, there was a span of 10 bases. Written as DNA, the CDR3 is TGTGCCAGCAGCAGGGACTCCAGCACAGATACGCAGTATTTT. It codes for CASSRDSSTDTQYF.

The count of this clone is one. The chain has TRBV9 and TRBJ2-2, with 11 bases fitting TRBD2. V shed 4 bases, J shed 0 bases, and the junction held 5 bases outside the gene matches. Germline V gives CDR1 SGDLS, CDR2 YYNGEE. The CDR3 is 17 amino acids. DNA of the CDR3: TGTGCCAGCAGCCCTATTAGCGGGAGGGCGAACACCGGGGAGCTGTTTTTT. This sequence encodes CASSPISGRANTGELFF.

The rearrangement joins TRBV28 to TRBJ1-3; TRBD1 matches at 9 bases. The CDR3 has 15 amino acids. Germline assignment: CDR1 MDHEN and CDR2 SYDVKM. Unmatched junction bases numbered 6, after V lost 5 bases and J lost 4 bases. The CDR3 bases are TGTGCCAGCAGTCTACAGGGGGCAGGGGGAAACACCATATATTTT. Its protein is CASSLQGAGGNTIYF.

The rearrangement links TRBV28 to TRBJ1-2; D gene ambiguous. The CDR3 extends over 11 amino acids. The germline V gene encodes CDR1 MDHEN and CDR2 SYDVKM. The V end lost 3 bases, the J end lost 5 bases, and 4 bases lay between the germline ends. Written as DNA, the CDR3 is TGTGCCAGCAGTTTGGATTATGGCTACACCTTC. It is translated as CASSLDYGYTF.

The chain combines TRBV6-4 with TRBJ2-1; 12 bases align to TRBD2. Per germline, CDR1 MRHNA and CDR2 SNTAGT. There are 15 residues in the CDR3. The trim removed 4 bases at V and 3 bases at J, leaving 1 base unmatched. CDR3 amino acids: CASSGLAGDYNEQFF. The CDR3 DNA is TGTGCCAGCAGTGGACTAGCGGGAGACTACAATGAGCAGTTCTTC.

The rearrangement joins TRBV9 to TRBJ2-4, with D tentatively TRBD2 (6 bases). Germline CDR1 SGDLS, CDR2 YYNGEE. This CDR3 comprises 14 residues. Deletions cut 3 bases from V and 8 bases from J, with 15 bases between. The CDR3 sequence is CASSAPGRRDIQYF. As DNA, the CDR3 is TGTGCCAGCAGCGCACCGGGGAGGAGGGACATTCAGTACTTC.

This clone came up once. This chain connects TRBV7-2 to TRBJ2-1; D perhaps matches TRBD2 (5 bases). Trimming pared 5 bases from V and 2 bases from J, leaving 13 bases between. Germline values: CDR1 SGHTA, CDR2 FQGNSA. CDR3 size: 15 residues. The CDR3 DNA is TGTGCCAGCAGCCCCCCTGGGAGCGCCTACAATGAGCAGTTCTTC. Translated: CASSPPGSAYNEQFF.

This chain connects TRBV14 to TRBJ1-1; D is perhaps TRBD1 (6 bases). Germline-derived CDR1 and CDR2 are SGHDN and FVKESK. Trimming cost V 3 bases and J 5 bases, with 13 bases left between them. The CDR3 is 14 residues long. CDR3 sequence (DNA): TGTGCCAGCAGCCAGTCTTGGGGGCGAACTGAAGCTTTCTTT. This gives the protein CASSQSWGRTEAFF.

This chain uses TRBV27 with TRBJ2-2, with D tentatively TRBD1 or TRBD2 (5 bases each). Germline V gene lookup returns CDR1 MNHEY and CDR2 SMNVEV (reference sequence). The CDR3 has 14 residues. V dropped 8 bases and J dropped 1 base, with 11 bases sitting between them. CDR3 region: CASGWGMNTGELFF. In DNA, the CDR3 is TGTGCCAGCGGGTGGGGGATGAACACCGGGGAGCTGTTTTTT.

The V gene is TRBV5-8, the J gene TRBJ1-2, with a possible D match to TRBD1 (6 bases). Trimming stripped 4 bases from V and 2 bases from J, with 15 bases between. This CDR3 is built from 15 residues. The germline CDR1 and CDR2 sequences are SGHTS and YDEGEE. The CDR3 loop reads CASSLTGHGNYGYTF. In DNA, the CDR3 is TGTGCCAGCAGCCTGACGGGACACGGAAACTATGGCTACACCTTC.

The chain employs TRBV28 and TRBJ1-1; D is unresolved. Germline CDR1 and CDR2: MDHEN and SYDVKM. Trimming pared 6 bases from V and 6 bases from J, leaving 11 bases between. This CDR3 contains 12 residues. CDR3 DNA sequence: TGTGCCAGCAGGGGAGGGATCGCTGAAGCTTTCTTT. It encodes CASRGGIAEAFF.

The chain employs TRBV11-1 and TRBJ2-7; 9 nucleotides match TRBD2. CDR3 length: 15 residues. Germline V gene data show CDR1 as SGHAT and CDR2 as FQDESV (reference sequence). The V segment lost 5 bases and the J segment 1 base; nucleotides outside the gene matches: 6. In nucleotides, the CDR3 is TGTGCCAGCAGCCCACCGGGACTAGCATCCTACGAGCAGTACTTC. Amino acid sequence: CASSPPGLASYEQYF.

The V call is TRBV27, the J call TRBJ1-5, with unresolved D. Germline CDR1 MNHEY, CDR2 SMNVEV (reference sequence). CDR3 length equals 15 residues. The ends were cut back, 7 bases at V and 0 bases at J, with 13 bases in the middle. The CDR3 loop reads CASMGKSNSNQPQHF. The CDR3 DNA follows: TGTGCCAGCATGGGGAAATCTAATAGCAATCAGCCCCAGCATTTT.

The V and J genes are TRBV5-5 and TRBJ1-6, with D maybe TRBD1 (5 bases). The germline V gene encodes CDR1 SGHKS and CDR2 YYEKEE (reference sequence). The CDR3 length is 15 residues. The V and J ends lost 1 base and 10 bases respectively, with 15 bases between them. The CDR3 coding sequence is TGTGCCAGCAGCTTGTCTACTAGGGGATTCTCACCCCTCCACTTT. As protein: CASSLSTRGFSPLHF. Complete variable domain (other parts from reference TRBV5-5 and TRBJ1-6): DAGVTQSPTHLIKTRGQQVTLRCSPISGHKSVSWYQQVLGQGPQFIFQYYEKEERGRGNFPDRFSARQFPNYSSELNVNALLLGDSALYLCASSLSTRGFSPLHFGNGTRLTVT.

This clone was counted between two and nine times. The chain joins TRBV2 to TRBJ1-2; no firm D call. The V gene's germline CDR1 is SNHLY and CDR2 FYNNEI. Trimming pared 6 bases from V and 4 bases from J, leaving 12 bases between. There are 13 residues in the CDR3. As DNA, the CDR3 is TGTGCCAGCAGGCAGCCCATGTCCTATGGCTACACCTTC. It is translated as CASRQPMSYGYTF.

The chain couples TRBV25-1 to TRBJ2-1; 7 bases are shared with TRBD2. CDR1 and CDR2 (germline): MGHDK, SYGVNS. Losses at the gene ends were 5 bases for V and 12 bases for J; bases not matched to a gene: 19. The CDR3 covers 16 residues. The DNA for the CDR3 is TGTGCCAGCAGTTCCCACGGGGCGGGAGCCCTGACGGTGCAGTTCTTC. It specifies CASSSHGAGALTVQFF.

The chain combines TRBV27 with TRBJ1-5; D is unclear. The CDR3 spans 16 residues. Trimming stripped 2 bases from V and 2 bases from J, with 13 bases between. CDR1 and CDR2 from the germline V gene are MNHEY and SMNVEV (reference sequence). CDR3 nucleotide sequence: TGTGCCAGCAGTTTACAGTCCGCCGGCGGCAATCAGCCCCAGCATTTT. Its translation: CASSLQSAGGNQPQHF.

The J gene is TRBJ1-2, the V gene TRBV30; D remains unclear. There are 15 residues in the CDR3. The germline V gene encodes CDR1 GTSNPN and CDR2 SVGIG (reference sequence). V was shortened by 3 bases and J by 1 base, with 15 bases between the two germline ends. The CDR3 region is CAWSATLPFNYGYTF. CDR3 in DNA: TGTGCCTGGAGCGCAACATTGCCTTTTAACTATGGCTACACCTTC. The full variable domain, rest sourced from reference TRBV30 and TRBJ1-2, is SQTIHQWPATLVQPVGSPLSLECTVEGTSNPNLYWYRQAAGRGLQLLFYSVGIGQISSEVPQNLSASRPQDRQFILSSKKLLLSDSGFYLCAWSATLPFNYGYTFGSGTRLTVV.

The DNA for the CDR3 is TGTGCCAGTAGTACCCGCACAGGCCGCACAGATACGCAGTATTTT. It specifies CASSTRTGRTDTQYF. The rearrangement joins TRBV19 to TRBJ2-3; perhaps TRBD1 as D (5 bases). Per the germline V gene, CDR1 is LNHDA and CDR2 is SQIVND (reference sequence). CDR3 length: 15 residues. The ends were cut back, 4 bases at V and 1 base at J, with 12 bases in the middle.

This clone came up once. The rearrangement joins TRBV9 to TRBJ2-1; 11 nucleotides line up with TRBD2. The CDR3 consists of 16 residues. CDR1 is SGDLS and CDR2 is YYNGEE in the germline V gene. The junction had 4 bases not matched to a gene; V was cut back by 0 bases and J by 5 bases. CDR3 in DNA: TGTGCCAGCAGCGTAGCGCCACTAGCGGGAGACAATGAGCAGTTCTTC. This sequence encodes CASSVAPLAGDNEQFF.

The chain has TRBV10-3 and TRBJ2-7, with 8 nucleotides matching TRBD1. Germline V gene lookup returns CDR1 ENHRY and CDR2 SYGVKD. The CDR3 is 13 amino acids. J lost 3 bases, V lost 6 bases, and 4 bases had no gene match. CDR3 bases: TGTGCCATCAGGCTAACAGGGGGCTACGAGCAGTACTTC. It specifies CAIRLTGGYEQYF.

This chain links TRBV6-4 with TRBJ1-6, with a possible D match to TRBD1 (6 bases). Germline-derived CDR1 and CDR2 are MRHNA and SNTAGT. The V end lost 4 bases, the J end lost 7 bases, and 8 bases lay between the germline ends. CDR3 length equals 13 residues. The DNA of the CDR3 is TGTGCCAGCAGTGCAACAGGGAATTCACCCCTCCACTTT. Amino acids: CASSATGNSPLHF.

This clone came up a few times. The V gene is TRBV18, the J gene TRBJ1-1, with D possibly TRBD1 on 5 matching bases. The CDR3 is 15 residues long. Trimming cost V 6 bases and J 4 bases, with 18 bases left between them. Germline V gives CDR1 KGHSH, CDR2 LQKENI. The CDR3 coding sequence is TGTGCCAGCTCCCAAGCTGACAGCTCCGGCACTGAAGCTTTCTTT. The encoded protein is CASSQADSSGTEAFF. The full variable domain, completed using reference TRBV18 and TRBJ1-1, is NAGVMQNPRHLVRRRGQEARLRCSPMKGHSHVYWYRQLPEEGLKFMVYLQKENIIDESGMPKERFSAEFPKEGPSILRIQQVVRGDSAAYFCASSQADSSGTEAFFGQGTRLTVV.

The chain has TRBV5-4 and TRBJ2-1; 8 bases align to TRBD2. This CDR3 contains 14 residues. V gave up 4 bases and J gave up 4 bases; unmatched junction bases: 4. Germline CDR1 reads SGHNT; CDR2 reads YYREEE (reference sequence). For the CDR3, the DNA is TGTGCCAGCAGCCCGGGAGGGCCGTACAATGAGCAGTTCTTC. This codes for CASSPGGPYNEQFF.

For the CDR3, the DNA is TGTGCCAGCAGTTTAGGACAGTCCTATGGCTACACCTTC. This sequence encodes CASSLGQSYGYTF. The V call is TRBV12-3 or TRBV12-4, the J call TRBJ1-2; possible D gene TRBD1, 5 bases. CDR3 length equals 13 residues. The V end was cut by 1 base, the J end by 4 bases, with 7 bases between.

This clone was recorded a few times. The chain recombines TRBV7-2 with TRBJ2-1; the D gene is possibly TRBD2 (5 bases). Germline loops: CDR1 SGHTA, CDR2 FQGNSA. The CDR3 sequence is 15 residues long. Trimming took off 5 bases at V and 0 bases at J, with 11 bases between the two ends. The CDR3 spells CASSPRGSSYNEQFF. In nucleotides, the CDR3 is TGTGCCAGCAGCCCTCGGGGTAGCTCCTACAATGAGCAGTTCTTC.